This T cell receptor (beta chain) was recovered during a study of PD-L1 blockade in urothelial cancer. Time point defined: pretreatment peripheral blood. Sequencing used immunoSEQ multiplex PCR; TCRdb keeps in-frame clones, though not all of them. The sample carries about 95,000 clones, about nine tenths recorded once. The CDR3 consists of 14 residues. V gave up 1 base and J gave up 6 bases, with 9 bases separating them. Germline V gene sequence: CDR1 MDHEN, CDR2 SYDVKM. This TCR was recovered from a man in his sixties with urothelial cancer. Specimen: PBMCs, collected around atezolizumab (anti-PD-L1) treatment. The chain couples TRBV28 to TRBJ2-2; maybe TRBD1 (5 bases). CDR3 sequence: CASSLLGVAGELFF. The DNA for the CDR3 is TGTGCCAGCAGTTTATTAGGGGTAGCCGGGGAGCTGTTTTTT.